The clone carrying this TCR beta chain was counted only a few times. This record belongs to a study of cytomegalovirus exposure and HLA in healthy donors. PCR employed 60 Vbeta and 13 Jbeta primers. Clones were sequenced by immunoSEQ multiplex PCR, and TCRdb holds only the in-frame ones, with some missing. The repertoire holds about 120,000 clones, with about four fifths as singletons. The length of the CDR3 is 14 residues. CDR1 is SGHVS and CDR2 is FNYEAQ in the germline V gene. The ends lost 1 base at V and 6 bases at J; junction bases unmatched: 2. This sequence was found in a woman between 18 and 29 years old in good health and CMV-seronegative. Sequencing input: PBMCs. The chain is built from TRBV7-6 and TRBJ2-3, with 9 bases aligning to TRBD1. The CDR3 DNA follows: TGTGCCAGCAGCTTAGAGGACAGGGGTGATACGCAGTATTTT. The encoded protein is CASSLEDRGDTQYF.